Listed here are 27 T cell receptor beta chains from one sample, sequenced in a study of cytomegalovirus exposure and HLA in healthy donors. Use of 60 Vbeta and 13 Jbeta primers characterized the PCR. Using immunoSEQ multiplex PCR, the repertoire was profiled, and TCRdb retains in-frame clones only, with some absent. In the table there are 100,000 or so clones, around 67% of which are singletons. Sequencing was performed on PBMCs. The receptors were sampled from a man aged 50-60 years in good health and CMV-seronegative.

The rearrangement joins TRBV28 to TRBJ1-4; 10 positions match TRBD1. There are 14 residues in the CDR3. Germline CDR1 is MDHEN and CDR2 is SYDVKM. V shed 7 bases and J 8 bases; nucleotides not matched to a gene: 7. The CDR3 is CASKLPGQGEKLFF. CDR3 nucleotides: TGTGCCAGCAAATTACCGGGACAGGGGGAAAAACTGTTTTTT.

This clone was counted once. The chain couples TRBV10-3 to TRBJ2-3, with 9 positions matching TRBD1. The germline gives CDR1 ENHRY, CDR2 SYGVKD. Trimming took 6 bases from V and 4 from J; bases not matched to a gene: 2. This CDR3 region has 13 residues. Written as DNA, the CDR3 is TGTGCCATCAGGGACAGGGGCGCAGATACGCAGTATTTT. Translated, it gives CAIRDRGADTQYF.

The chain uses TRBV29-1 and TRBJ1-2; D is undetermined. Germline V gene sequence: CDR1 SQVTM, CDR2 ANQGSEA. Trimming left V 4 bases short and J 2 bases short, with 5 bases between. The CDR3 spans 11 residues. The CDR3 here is CSVARNYGYTF. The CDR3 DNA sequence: TGCAGCGTTGCCAGAAACTATGGCTACACCTTC.

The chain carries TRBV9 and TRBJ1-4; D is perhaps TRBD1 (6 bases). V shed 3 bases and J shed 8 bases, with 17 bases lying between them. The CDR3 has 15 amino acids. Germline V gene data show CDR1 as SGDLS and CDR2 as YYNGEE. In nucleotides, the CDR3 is TGTGCCAGCAGCGACTCTGGGGGGGCACGGGAAAAACTGTTTTTT. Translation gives CASSDSGGAREKLFF. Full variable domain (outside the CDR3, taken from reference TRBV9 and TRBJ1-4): DSGVTQTPKHLITATGQRVTLRCSPRSGDLSVYWYQQSLDQGLQFLIQYYNGEERAKGNILERFSAQQFPDLHSELNLSSLELGDSALYFCASSDSGGAREKLFFGSGTQLSVL.

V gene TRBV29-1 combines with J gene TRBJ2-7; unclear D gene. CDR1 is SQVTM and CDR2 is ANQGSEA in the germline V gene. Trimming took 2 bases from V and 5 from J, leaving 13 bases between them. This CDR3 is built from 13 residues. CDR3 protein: CSVETFRSDEQYF. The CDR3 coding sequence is TGCAGCGTTGAAACGTTTAGGAGCGACGAGCAGTACTTC.

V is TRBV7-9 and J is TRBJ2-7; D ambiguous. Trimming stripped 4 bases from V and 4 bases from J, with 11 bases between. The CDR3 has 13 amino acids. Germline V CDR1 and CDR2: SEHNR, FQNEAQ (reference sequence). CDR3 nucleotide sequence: TGTGCCAGCAGCTCCCCCGGTTCGTACGAGCAGTACTTC. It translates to CASSSPGSYEQYF.

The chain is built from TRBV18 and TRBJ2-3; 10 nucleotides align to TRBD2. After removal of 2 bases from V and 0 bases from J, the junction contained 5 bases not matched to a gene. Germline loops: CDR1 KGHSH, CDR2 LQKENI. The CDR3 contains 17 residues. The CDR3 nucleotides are TGTGCCAGCTCACCAACCCTAGCGGGGGCCAGCACAGATACGCAGTATTTT. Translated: CASSPTLAGASTDTQYF.

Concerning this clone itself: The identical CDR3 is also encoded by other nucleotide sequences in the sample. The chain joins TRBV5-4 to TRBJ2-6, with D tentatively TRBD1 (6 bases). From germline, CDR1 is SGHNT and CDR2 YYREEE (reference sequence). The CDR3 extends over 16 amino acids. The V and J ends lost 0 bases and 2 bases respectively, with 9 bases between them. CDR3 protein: CASSLVGGAGANVLTF. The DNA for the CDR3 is TGTGCCAGCAGCTTGGTTGGGGGCGCTGGGGCCAACGTCCTGACTTTC. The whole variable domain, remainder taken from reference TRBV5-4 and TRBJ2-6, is ETGVTQSPTHLIKTRGQQVTLRCSSQSGHNTVSWYQQALGQGPQFIFQYYREEENGRGNFPPRFSGLQFPNYSSELNVNALELDDSALYLCASSLVGGAGANVLTFGAGSRLTVL.

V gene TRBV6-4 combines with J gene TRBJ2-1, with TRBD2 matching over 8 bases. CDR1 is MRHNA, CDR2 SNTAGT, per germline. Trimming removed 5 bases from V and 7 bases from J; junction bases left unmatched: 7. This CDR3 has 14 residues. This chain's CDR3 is CASSHGRAANEQFF. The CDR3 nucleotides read TGTGCCAGCAGTCACGGGAGGGCCGCGAATGAGCAGTTCTTC.

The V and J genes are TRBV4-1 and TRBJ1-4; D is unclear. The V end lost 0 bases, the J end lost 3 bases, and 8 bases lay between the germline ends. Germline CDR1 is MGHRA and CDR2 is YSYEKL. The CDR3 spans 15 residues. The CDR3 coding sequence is TGCGCCAGCAGCCAAGATGACGGGGCTAATGAAAAACTGTTTTTT. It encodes CASSQDDGANEKLFF.

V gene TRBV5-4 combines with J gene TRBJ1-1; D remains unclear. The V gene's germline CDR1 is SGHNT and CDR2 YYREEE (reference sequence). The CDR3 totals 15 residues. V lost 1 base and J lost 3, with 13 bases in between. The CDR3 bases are TGTGCCAGCAGCTTGATCGGGATTGGGGACACTGAAGCTTTCTTT. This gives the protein CASSLIGIGDTEAFF.

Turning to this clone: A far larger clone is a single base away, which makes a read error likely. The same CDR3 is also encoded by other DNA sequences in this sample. This CDR3 is CASSGLAGGTDTQYF. The CDR3, as DNA: TGTGCCAGCAGTGGACTAGCGGGGGGCACAGATACGCAGTATTTT. The chain uses TRBV6-1 and TRBJ2-3; 12 nucleotides agree with TRBD2. This CDR3 has 15 amino acids. CDR1 and CDR2 (germline): MNHNS, SASEGT. V was clipped by 4 bases and J by 1 base; unmatched bases: 0.

This CDR3 reads CATRDSSYEQYF. The CDR3 DNA sequence: TGTGCCACCAGGGACAGCTCCTACGAGCAGTACTTC. J is TRBJ2-7 and V is TRBV28; TRBD1 matches at 7 bases. Germline loops: CDR1 MDHEN, CDR2 SYDVKM. The CDR3 loop spans 12 amino acids. Trimming removed 10 bases from V and 0 bases from J; junction bases left unmatched: 3.

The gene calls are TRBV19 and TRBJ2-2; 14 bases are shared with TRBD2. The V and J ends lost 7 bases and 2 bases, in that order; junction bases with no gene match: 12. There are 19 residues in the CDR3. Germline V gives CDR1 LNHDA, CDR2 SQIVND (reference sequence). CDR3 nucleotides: TGTGCCAGTACCCATCTCGGACTAGCGGGGGGAAAAAACACCGGGGAGCTGTTTTTT. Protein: CASTHLGLAGGKNTGELFF.

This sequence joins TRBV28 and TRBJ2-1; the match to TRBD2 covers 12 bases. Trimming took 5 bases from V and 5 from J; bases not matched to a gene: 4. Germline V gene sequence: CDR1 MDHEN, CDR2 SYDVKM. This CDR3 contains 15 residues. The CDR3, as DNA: TGTGCCAGCAGTCCAGGGACTAGCGGGCACAATGAGCAGTTCTTC. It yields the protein CASSPGTSGHNEQFF.

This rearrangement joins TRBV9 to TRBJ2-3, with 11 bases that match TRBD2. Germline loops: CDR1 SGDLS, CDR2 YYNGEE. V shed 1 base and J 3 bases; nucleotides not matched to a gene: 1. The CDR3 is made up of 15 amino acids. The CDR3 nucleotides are TGTGCCAGCAGCGTACTAGCGGGAGGAACAGATACGCAGTATTTT. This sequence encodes CASSVLAGGTDTQYF.

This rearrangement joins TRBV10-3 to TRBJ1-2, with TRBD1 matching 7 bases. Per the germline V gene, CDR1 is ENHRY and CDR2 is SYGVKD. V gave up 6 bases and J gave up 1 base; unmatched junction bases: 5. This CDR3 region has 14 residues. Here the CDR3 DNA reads TGTGCCATCAGGGGGACAGAAAATAACTATGGCTACACCTTC. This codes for CAIRGTENNYGYTF.

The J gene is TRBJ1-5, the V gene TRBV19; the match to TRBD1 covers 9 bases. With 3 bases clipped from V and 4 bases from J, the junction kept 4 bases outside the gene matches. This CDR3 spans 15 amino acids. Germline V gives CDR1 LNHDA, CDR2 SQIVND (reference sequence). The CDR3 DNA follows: TGTGCCAGTAGTATGGTGGACAGGGGAAATCAGCCCCAGCATTTT. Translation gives CASSMVDRGNQPQHF.

CDR3 sequence: CASSSYSDPGNTIYF. CDR3 DNA: TGTGCCAGCAGTTCGTACAGTGACCCTGGAAACACCATATATTTT. The V gene is TRBV27, the J gene TRBJ1-3; D unresolved. The CDR3 sequence is 15 residues long. Trimming stripped 4 bases from V and 2 bases from J, with 12 bases between. Germline-derived CDR1 and CDR2 are MNHEY and SMNVEV (reference sequence).

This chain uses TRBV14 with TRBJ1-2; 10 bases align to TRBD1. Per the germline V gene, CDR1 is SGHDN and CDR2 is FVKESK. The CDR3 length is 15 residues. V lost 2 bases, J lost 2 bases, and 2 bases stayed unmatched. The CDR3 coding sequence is TGTGCCAGCAGCCAAAGACAGGGGGCAAACTATGGCTACACCTTC. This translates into CASSQRQGANYGYTF.

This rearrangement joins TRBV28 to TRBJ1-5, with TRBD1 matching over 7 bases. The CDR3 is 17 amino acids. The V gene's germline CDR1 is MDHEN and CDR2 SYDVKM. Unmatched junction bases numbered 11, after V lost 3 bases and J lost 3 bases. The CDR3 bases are TGTGCCAGCAGTTTCATGGGGACAGCTCTACTCAATCAGCCCCAGCATTTT. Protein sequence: CASSFMGTALLNQPQHF.

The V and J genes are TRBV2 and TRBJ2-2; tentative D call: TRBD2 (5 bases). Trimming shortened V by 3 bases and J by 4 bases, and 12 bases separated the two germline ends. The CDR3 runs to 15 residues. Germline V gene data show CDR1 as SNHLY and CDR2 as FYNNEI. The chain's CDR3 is CASSDSQAGTGELFF. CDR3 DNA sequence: TGTGCCAGCAGTGATTCCCAGGCGGGCACCGGGGAGCTGTTTTTT.

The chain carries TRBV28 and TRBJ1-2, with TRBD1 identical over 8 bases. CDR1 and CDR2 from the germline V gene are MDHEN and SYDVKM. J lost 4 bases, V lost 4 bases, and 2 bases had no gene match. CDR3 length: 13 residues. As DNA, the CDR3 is TGTGCCAGCAGTTCACAGGGGGTCTATGGCTACACCTTC. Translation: CASSSQGVYGYTF.

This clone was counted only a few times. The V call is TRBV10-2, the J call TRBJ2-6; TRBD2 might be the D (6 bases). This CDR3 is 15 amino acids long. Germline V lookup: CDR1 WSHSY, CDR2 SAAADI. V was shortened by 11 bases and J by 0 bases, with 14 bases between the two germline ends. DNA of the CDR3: TGCGCCGCCCGGGACTCCATCTCTGGGGCCAACGTCCTGACTTTC. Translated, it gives CAARDSISGANVLTF.

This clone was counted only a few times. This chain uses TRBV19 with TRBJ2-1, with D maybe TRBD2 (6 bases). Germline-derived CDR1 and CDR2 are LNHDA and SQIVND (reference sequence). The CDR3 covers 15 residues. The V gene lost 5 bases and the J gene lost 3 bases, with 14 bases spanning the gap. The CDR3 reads CASSSSYGSYNEQFF. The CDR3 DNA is TGTGCCAGTAGTTCTAGTTACGGGAGCTACAATGAGCAGTTCTTC.

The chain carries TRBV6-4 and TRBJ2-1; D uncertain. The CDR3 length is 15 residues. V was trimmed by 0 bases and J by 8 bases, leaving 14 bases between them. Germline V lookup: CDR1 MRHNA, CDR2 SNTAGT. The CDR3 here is CASSDSTRSIDEQFF. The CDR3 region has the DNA TGTGCCAGCAGTGACTCGACAAGGTCGATCGATGAGCAGTTCTTC.

This CDR3 is CASSLYGGANTEAFF. The CDR3 nucleotides are TGTGCCAGCAGCTTATACGGGGGAGCGAACACTGAAGCTTTCTTT. This chain links TRBV7-9 with TRBJ1-1, with D tentatively TRBD1 (5 bases). The germline CDR1 and CDR2 sequences are SEHNR and FQNEAQ (reference sequence). With 2 bases removed from V and 1 base from J, the gap between germline ends came to 11 bases. The CDR3 sequence is 15 residues long.